This T cell receptor beta chain was captured in a study of T cell responses to AZD1222 COVID-19 vaccine listed by TCRdb under 2021. About the investigation overall: Because spike-specific TCR depth and breadth did not differ between the two schedules, AZD1222 recipients who got a second dose at roughly 4 weeks were pooled with those who got a second dose at roughly 12 weeks. A total of more than 230 trial participants underwent TCR sequencing, of whom 207 received two doses of AZD1222 and approximately 25 received two doses of the MenACWY control vaccine. Enrollment into the trials was organized by age into subgroups of 18-55, 56-69 and 70-plus years, and those subgroups contained roughly 150, 30 and 60 TCR-sequenced participants, respectively. General study outcomes and caveats: Conclusions about previously exposed vaccinees were limited because only 5 or 6 AZD1222 recipients were SARS-CoV-2 seropositive at baseline. The 56-69-year group was small, and its depth increase did not reach significance, likely because of low power. Reportedly, close to half of the unique spike-specific TCRs recognized epitopes lying outside the regions that are mutated in the B.1.351 and B.1.1.7 variants. Participants were mostly white British, with more females than males. The authors suggested clonal diversity may have been underestimated. The whole spike protein was spanned by vaccine-associated CD4 TCRs, and dominant responses were seen in regions 160-218 and 743-854. No day 14 peak-response samples were available, so repertoires were characterized only after the peak T cell response. A significant rise in spike-specific TCR breadth and depth was observed after two AZD1222 doses relative to day 0 and relative to MenACWY recipients.

Cut back by 0 bases and 7 bases, the V and J ends lie 2 bases apart. Inclusive of the bounding cysteine and phenylalanine, the CDR3 is 11 residues long. The CDR3 DNA has 33 bases and is translated from base 1. From the germline V gene, CDR1 is SGHRS and CDR2 is YFSETQ. The CDR3 regions of human TCRbeta chains were subjected to immunosequencing. The published analysis was carried out like this. Repertoire TCRs were checked for matches against a reference library of SARS-CoV-2-specific TCRs that had been generated using the MIRA antigen-specificity platform. Breadth meant the fraction of unique TCRs that were SARS-CoV-2-associated, whereas depth meant the fraction of total T cells that were SARS-CoV-2-associated. Using the MIRA data, each spike-specific TCR was mapped to the spike region that the TCR reacts to and placed in a CD4 or CD8 class. Log10-transformed breadth and depth values were compared by one-way ANOVA with Sidak's multiple comparisons tests. TCRdb carries this immuneACCESS record with in-frame sequences only. Its versions omit some clonotypes, under half of them owing to an unresolved V gene in the studies checked, with the rest unexplained. The DNA was the basis for D and trimming; V, J and clone size are from that table. The sample table lists around 120,000 clones, roughly nine tenths of them with a count of one. The top ten constitute about 2.4% of the sample.

This specimen's time point label, interpreted: baseline before first vaccination. Vaccinee samples were obtained from the UK trials COV001 and COV002, which included a single-blind randomized controlled phase 2/3 trial of AZD1222 (ChAdOx1 nCoV-19) in healthy adults. Trial participant PBMC samples were collected at day 0 and day 28 after the second dose for TCRbeta chain sequencing. Concerning this clone: Its antigen is currently not known. Per-base quality was not reported, and no clone a single base away is much larger than it.

The sequence came from an adult in good health. The input for sequencing was peripheral blood, taken on day 0 of AZD1222 vaccination. The receptor chain draws on TRBV5-1 and TRBJ2-1, with the D gene not clear enough to name. CDR3 loop: CASSLGNEQFF. The DNA sequence is given as TGCGCCAGCAGCTTGGGAAATGAGCAGTTCTTC.